This T cell receptor (beta chain) stems from a study of blood T cell repertoires in COVID-19. Across the study: Both acute and convalescent COVID-19 samples were obtained from the United States, Italy and Spain. PBMCs, B-cell-depleted T cells, or T cells were the source of the cDNA or gDNA that made up the material.

Original data processing: Reference gene primer amplification in the assay estimated nucleated cell counts. Profiled with immunoSEQ multiplex PCR; TCRdb holds only in-frame clones, not every one. V, J and clone size are taken as reported in that table, and D and trimming were inferred from the DNA itself. The table shows about 130,000 clones, with over 75% occurring only once. V was cut by 6 bases and J by 1 base, with 13 bases left in between. The CDR3 is made up of 15 amino acids. The germline CDR1 and CDR2 sequences are KGHSH and LQKENI. The receptor was isolated from a man aged 80 or over with active or convalescent COVID-19. Input material: peripheral blood. V is TRBV18 and J is TRBJ1-5; TRBD1 might be the D (6 bases). The CDR3 bases are TGTGCCAGCTCCCGCACAGGGTCAAGCAATCAGCCCCAGCATTTT. Translated: CASSRTGSSNQPQHF.